This T cell receptor (beta chain) is drawn from a study of T-cell reconstitution after alpha-beta-depleted transplantation in children. The study, taken as a whole, reports: Expanded graft clones numbering several hundred reportedly gave rise to alpha-beta T cells about two months after transplant.

This clonotype was seen at least ten times. Its antigen is not identified. Library preparation (for TCRbeta) was performed with unique molecular identifiers. TCRdb ran MiXCR on the PCR reads and lists one entry per CDR3 protein. The table includes about 180,000 distinct CDR3 sequences, around 10% detected once. This TCR came from a boy between 2 and 10 years old with acute myeloid leukemia, due to receive a stem cell transplant. The specimen comprised PBMCs, sampled before TCRalphabeta/CD19-depleted stem cell transplant.

The CDR3 region has the DNA TGTGCCAGCAGCTTAGATGTTAGCGGGAGGGCCTTGGATGAGCAGTTCTTC. It translates to CASSLDVSGRALDEQFF. The rearrangement uses TRBV7-8 and TRBJ2-1; 11 bases line up with TRBD2. This CDR3 region has 17 residues. The V segment lost 1 base and the J segment 8 bases; nucleotides outside the gene matches: 10. Germline V gene data show CDR1 as SGHVS and CDR2 as FQNEAQ.